This T cell receptor (beta chain) was observed in a study of blood T cell repertoires in COVID-19. This table comes from immunoSEQ multiplex PCR, and its TCRdb copy is limited to in-frame clones, with some not included. The sample lists under 200,000 clones; around four fifths were seen once. Germline V lookup: CDR1 SNHLY, CDR2 FYNNEI. Trimming left V 5 bases short and J 5 bases short, with 9 bases between. The CDR3 covers 13 residues. Sequencing input: PBMCs or T cells enriched from blood (not recorded which). This TCR came from a woman in her 50s who had recovered from COVID-19. The gene calls are TRBV2 and TRBJ2-2, with D hard to call. The CDR3 nucleotides are TGTGCCAGCAGTATTGCCCGGACCGGGGAGCTGTTTTTT. This gives the protein CASSIARTGELFF.